Reported below is one T cell receptor (beta chain). Per the germline V gene, CDR1 is SQVTM and CDR2 is ANQGSEA. The CDR3 is made up of 12 amino acids. Trimming removed 2 bases at V and 8 bases at J, with 10 bases between. Here immunoSEQ multiplex PCR was the method, and the copy in TCRdb shows in-frame clones only, minus some. The data show 55,000 to 70,000 clones, around four fifths seen once. The sample belongs to a study of OX40 agonist ivuxolimab in advanced cancers. Baseline was the first blood sampling point, followed by cycle 4 day 1 and cycle 7 day 1. The source material was CD4+ or CD8+ T cells sorted from blood, sampled in a trial of the OX40 agonist ivuxolimab. The V and J genes are TRBV29-1 and TRBJ2-1; D could derive from TRBD1 or TRBD2 (5 bases each). The TCR was taken from an adult with an advanced solid tumor such as melanoma, head and neck, liver or kidney cancer. In nucleotides, the CDR3 is TGCAGCGTTGAAAATGGGGGAGATGAGCAGTTCTTC. Protein: CSVENGGDEQFF.